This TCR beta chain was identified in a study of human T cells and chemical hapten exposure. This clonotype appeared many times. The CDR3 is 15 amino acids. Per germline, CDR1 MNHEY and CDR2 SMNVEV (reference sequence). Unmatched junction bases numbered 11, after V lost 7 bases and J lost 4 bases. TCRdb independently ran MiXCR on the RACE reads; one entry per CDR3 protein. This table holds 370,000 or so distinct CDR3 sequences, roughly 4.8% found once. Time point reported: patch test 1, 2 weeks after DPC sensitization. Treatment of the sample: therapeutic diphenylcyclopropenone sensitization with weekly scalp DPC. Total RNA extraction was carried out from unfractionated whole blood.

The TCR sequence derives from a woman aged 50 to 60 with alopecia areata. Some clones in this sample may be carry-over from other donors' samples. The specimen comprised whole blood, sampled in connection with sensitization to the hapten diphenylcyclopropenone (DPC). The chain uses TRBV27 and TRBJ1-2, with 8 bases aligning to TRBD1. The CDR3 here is CASNPYGQGPYGYTF. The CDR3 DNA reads TGTGCCAGCAACCCCTACGGACAGGGTCCCTATGGCTACACCTTC.